This TCR beta chain was retrieved from a study of cytomegalovirus exposure and HLA in healthy donors. Points from the study as a whole: Links to common viral pathogens appeared, in a later analysis, for several of the most significant clusters. TCR beta chains associated with HLA were, in a later analysis, more clonally expanded than equally common others. Follow-up analysis found HLA locus-dependent TCR association rates, highest for DRB1 and lowest for HLA-C. Most TCR beta V segments were productive about 90% or about 30% of the time in an earlier analysis.

In the case of this clone: Its cognate antigen is unknown.

The PCR had 60 Vbeta and 13 Jbeta primers. The method was immunoSEQ multiplex PCR; TCRdb's version includes in-frame clones alone and lacks a portion of them. In total, the table holds 50,000 to 70,000 clones. The clonotype originates from a woman under 30 in good health and CMV-seronegative. Sequenced material: PBMCs.

DNA of the CDR3: TGTGCCAGCAGCCAAGTGACTAGCGCCGACAATGAGCAGTTCTTC. Protein product: CASSQVTSADNEQFF. V usage is TRBV4-2 and J usage is TRBJ2-1, with 8 positions matching TRBD2. CDR3 length equals 15 residues. J lost 5 bases, V lost 1 base, and 4 bases had no gene match. Germline V gives CDR1 LGHNA, CDR2 YNFKEQ.